The 26 T cell receptor beta chains presented below share a single source sample, sequenced in a study of blood T cell repertoires in COVID-19. Data came from immunoSEQ multiplex PCR; TCRdb stores just in-frame clones and leaves some out. The table includes under 200,000 clones, approximately 86% detected once. Sequenced sample: PBMCs or T cells enriched from blood (not recorded which). The receptors originated from a woman aged 40-49 years in a cohort exposed to, infected with or recovered from COVID-19 (not recorded which).

V and J are TRBV15 and TRBJ2-3; 8 nucleotides line up with TRBD2. There are 17 residues in the CDR3. Germline V gene sequence: CDR1 LNHNV, CDR2 YYDKDF (reference sequence). V was clipped by 2 bases and J by 3 bases; unmatched bases: 10. CDR3 in amino acids: CATSRRHSGSGTDTQYF. CDR3 nucleotide sequence: TGTGCCACCAGCAGAAGACACAGCGGGAGTGGGACAGATACGCAGTATTTT.

The gene calls are TRBV11-2 and TRBJ1-4; D is uncertain. The V gene lost 2 bases and the J gene lost 0 bases, with 7 bases spanning the gap. CDR3 length equals 15 residues. The germline gives CDR1 SGHAT, CDR2 FQNNGV. For the CDR3, the DNA is TGTGCCAGCAGCTTAATGACTGCAACTAATGAAAAACTGTTTTTT. This gives the protein CASSLMTATNEKLFF.

The gene calls are TRBV7-2 and TRBJ2-5; 12 nucleotides match TRBD2. Trimming removed 7 bases from V and 0 bases from J; junction bases left unmatched: 6. The CDR3 covers 16 residues. The germline V gene has CDR1 SGHTA and CDR2 FQGNSA. CDR3 bases: TGTGCCAGCACCAAGCGGACTAGCGGGGACCAAGAGACCCAGTACTTC. Amino acid sequence: CASTKRTSGDQETQYF.

V gene TRBV11-2 combines with J gene TRBJ1-6; D might be TRBD1 (5 bases). Trimming left V 7 bases short and J 7 bases short, with 11 bases between. The CDR3 has 13 residues. Germline-derived CDR1 and CDR2 are SGHAT and FQNNGV. DNA of the CDR3: TGTGCCAGCATCGCGGGGGGGAATTCACCCCTCCACTTT. This codes for CASIAGGNSPLHF. Supplemented by reference TRBV11-2 and TRBJ1-6, the full variable domain reads EAGVAQSPRYKIIEKRQSVAFWCNPISGHATLYWYQQILGQGPKLLIQFQNNGVVDDSQLPKDRFSAERLKGVDSTLKIQPAKLEDSAVYLCASIAGGNSPLHFGNGTRLTVT.

The chain links TRBV7-2 to TRBJ2-1, with 7 bases lining up with TRBD1. CDR3 length: 16 amino acids. V dropped 3 bases and J dropped 0; count of bases not matched to a gene: 5. CDR1 and CDR2 from the germline V gene are SGHTA and FQGNSA. The CDR3 reads CASSFPGGTSYNEQFF. Written as DNA, the CDR3 is TGTGCCAGCAGCTTCCCAGGGGGAACCTCCTACAATGAGCAGTTCTTC.

The chain joins TRBV4-1 to TRBJ2-6; TRBD2 might be the D (6 bases). Germline loops: CDR1 MGHRA, CDR2 YSYEKL. The CDR3 has 18 amino acids. V gave up 4 bases and J gave up 0 bases, with 16 bases separating them. The CDR3 protein is CASSREGLSDSGANVLTF. The CDR3 DNA reads as TGCGCCAGCAGCCGAGAGGGACTTTCCGACTCTGGGGCCAACGTCCTGACTTTC.

This clone was detected a few times. The rearrangement joins TRBV4-1 to TRBJ1-2; 9 bases align to TRBD1. The CDR3 is made up of 19 amino acids. The junction had 20 bases not matched to a gene; V was cut back by 1 base and J by 8 bases. The V gene's germline CDR1 is MGHRA and CDR2 YSYEKL. Here the CDR3 DNA reads TGCGCCAGCAGCCAAGCTGTTGTGGGCAATCCGGGACAGGGTAACGGCTACACCTTC. Amino acid sequence: CASSQAVVGNPGQGNGYTF.

As for this clone: Other DNA sequences in this specimen translate into the identical CDR3. V and J are TRBV6-4 and TRBJ1-2; 9 bases fit TRBD1. Germline trimming cut 0 bases from V and 8 bases from J; bases unmatched to any gene: 1. The CDR3 has 13 amino acids. The V gene's germline CDR1 is MRHNA and CDR2 SNTAGT. Here the CDR3 DNA reads TGTGCCAGCAGTGACTCTACAGGGGGCGGCTACACCTTC. Translation gives CASSDSTGGGYTF.

This chain uses TRBV2 with TRBJ2-2; 11 bases fit TRBD1. Trimming at V came to 6 bases and at J to 4 bases, leaving 4 bases not matched to a gene. This CDR3 contains 15 residues. Looked up from germline, CDR1 is SNHLY and CDR2 is FYNNEI. The CDR3 coding sequence is TGTGCCAGCAGGACCGGGACAGGGGGCACCGGGGAGCTGTTTTTT. Translating it yields CASRTGTGGTGELFF.

The rearrangement links TRBV5-3 to TRBJ2-7; D may be TRBD1 (5 bases). TRBV5-3 is marked as an open reading frame, function uncertain. V gave up 4 bases and J gave up 4 bases, with 15 bases separating them. This CDR3 contains 14 residues. This CDR3 is CARSVTAIEYEQYF. CDR3 bases: TGTGCCAGAAGCGTGACAGCTATAGAATACGAGCAGTACTTC.

This sequence joins TRBV5-1 and TRBJ1-1; weak D call: TRBD1 (5 bases). The germline V gene has CDR1 SGHRS and CDR2 YFSETQ. This CDR3 contains 13 residues. Trimming removed 6 bases from V and 2 bases from J, with 11 bases in between. In nucleotides, the CDR3 is TGCGCCAGCATGAGAAGGGGCAACACTGAAGCTTTCTTT. The encoded protein is CASMRRGNTEAFF. Looking up the rest from reference TRBV5-1 and TRBJ1-1 gives the full variable domain: KAGVTQTPRYLIKTRGQQVTLSCSPISGHRSVSWYQQTPGQGLQFLFEYFSETQRNKGNFPGRFSGRQFSNSRSEMNVSTLELGDSALYLCASMRRGNTEAFFGQGTRLTVV.

By sample share, this clone is medium-sized (0.01 to 0.1%). The rearrangement uses TRBV12-2 and TRBJ2-7; TRBD2, the table's D call, was not compared with the DNA. TRBV12-2 is tagged as a pseudogene. This CDR3 is 16 amino acids long. This CDR3 is CASRLALGREPYEQYF. The DNA for the CDR3 is TGTGCAAGTCGCTTAGCCTTGGGGCGGGAACCCTACGAGCAGTACTTC.

The V call is TRBV27, the J call TRBJ1-6; weak D call: TRBD1 (5 bases). V lost 2 bases, J lost 9 bases, and 11 bases lay in between. The CDR3 loop spans 14 amino acids. Germline lookup yields CDR1 MNHEY and CDR2 SMNVEV (reference sequence). CDR3 residues: CASSLRGEGSPLHF. The CDR3, as DNA: TGTGCCAGCAGTTTACGGGGGGAGGGTTCACCCCTCCACTTT.

The CDR3 sequence: CASSLDLFYEQYF. CDR3 sequence (DNA): TGTGCCAGCAGCTTAGACTTGTTCTACGAGCAGTACTTC. The V and J genes are TRBV11-2 and TRBJ2-7; D is unresolved. Germline V CDR1 and CDR2: SGHAT, FQNNGV. The germline V and J ends were trimmed by 0 bases and 3 bases, with 6 bases remaining between them. This CDR3 has 13 residues.

This clone showed up just a few times. CDR3 sequence reads: CASSSAGQGFHEQYF. CDR3 in DNA: TGTGCCAGCAGCTCAGCGGGACAGGGTTTCCACGAGCAGTACTTC. The rearrangement joins TRBV7-9 to TRBJ2-7; 9 bases fit TRBD1. The V and J ends lost 4 bases and 5 bases, in that order; junction bases with no gene match: 9. Germline V gene data show CDR1 as SEHNR and CDR2 as FQNEAQ (reference sequence). The CDR3 is made up of 15 amino acids.

This clone has a count of ten or more. This rearrangement joins TRBV27 to TRBJ2-5; D may be TRBD1 (7 bases). Germline-derived CDR1 and CDR2 are MNHEY and SMNVEV (reference sequence). The V end was cut by 3 bases, the J end by 5 bases, with 13 bases between. The CDR3 runs 14 residues. This CDR3 is CASSFLPGGETQYF. Here the CDR3 DNA reads TGTGCCAGCAGTTTCCTACCAGGGGGGGAGACCCAGTACTTC.

To note about this clone: The identical CDR3 is also encoded by other nucleotide sequences in the sample. The chain links TRBV27 to TRBJ1-1; D gene uncertain. V gave up 3 bases and J gave up 5 bases, with 10 bases separating them. Germline-derived CDR1 and CDR2 are MNHEY and SMNVEV (reference sequence). The CDR3 has 13 amino acids. Written as DNA, the CDR3 is TGTGCCAGCAGTTTGGGAGGTGGTACTGAAGCTTTCTTT. It yields the protein CASSLGGGTEAFF.

The gene calls are TRBV5-1 and TRBJ2-1; the match to TRBD2 covers 7 bases. Losses at the gene ends were 3 bases for V and 4 bases for J; bases not matched to a gene: 1. Germline CDR1 reads SGHRS; CDR2 reads YFSETQ. This CDR3 has 13 amino acids. CDR3 in amino acids: CASSSAGYNEQFF. The CDR3 DNA reads as TGCGCCAGCAGCTCAGCGGGGTACAATGAGCAGTTCTTC.

This clone occurred a few times. The J gene is TRBJ2-5, the V gene TRBV24-1, with TRBD2 matching over 10 bases. CDR1 and CDR2 (germline): KGHDR, SFDVKD. The CDR3 contains 14 residues. V shed 4 bases and J 5 bases; nucleotides not matched to a gene: 3. The CDR3 sequence is CATSDLAGVETQYF. CDR3 DNA sequence: TGTGCCACCAGTGACCTAGCGGGAGTGGAGACCCAGTACTTC.

The chain links TRBV6-5 to TRBJ1-3, with D possibly TRBD1 on 5 matching bases. CDR3 length equals 15 residues. CDR1 and CDR2 (germline): MNHEY, SVGAGI. Between the trimmed V and J ends, which lost 6 bases and 6 bases, there was a span of 18 bases. The CDR3 DNA sequence: TGTGCCAGCAGCCCGTGGGGGGGGGTGGCAAACACCATATATTTT. Protein sequence: CASSPWGGVANTIYF.

The chain uses TRBV7-2 and TRBJ2-5; D is possibly TRBD2 (6 bases). Germline lookup yields CDR1 SGHTA and CDR2 FQGNSA. The length of the CDR3 is 13 residues. Deletions cut 3 bases from V and 5 bases from J, with 10 bases between. The DNA of the CDR3 is TGTGCCAGCAGCTTCGGGGGTCGGGAGACCCAGTACTTC. Amino acids: CASSFGGRETQYF.

This clone was picked up one time. The V and J genes are TRBV6-2 or TRBV6-3 and TRBJ1-4; D is uncertain. V lost 2 bases and J lost 12, with 10 bases in between. This CDR3 contains 12 residues. CDR1 and CDR2 (germline): MNHEY, SVGEGT. The CDR3 sequence is CASSYRFRELFF. In DNA, the CDR3 is TGTGCCAGCAGTTACCGTTTCCGGGAACTGTTTTTT.

The chain employs TRBV9 and TRBJ1-2, with no clear D. Looked up from germline, CDR1 is SGDLS and CDR2 is YYNGEE. The CDR3 totals 15 residues. V lost 4 bases and J lost 6, with 19 bases in between. CDR3 in DNA: TGTGCCAGCAGCCCCCAGGTCGCAGCACCCAATGGCTACACCTTC. Its translation is CASSPQVAAPNGYTF.

In this sample, this clone turned up many times. V and J are TRBV27 and TRBJ2-2; TRBD2 aligns across 11 bases. Germline V lookup: CDR1 MNHEY, CDR2 SMNVEV (reference sequence). This CDR3 region has 14 residues. The ends lost 8 bases at V and 8 bases at J; junction bases unmatched: 7. CDR3 sequence reads: CASRLAGGLGELFF. DNA for the CDR3: TGTGCCAGCCGTCTAGCGGGAGGTTTGGGGGAGCTGTTTTTT.

The V and J genes are TRBV2 and TRBJ2-7; D is possibly TRBD1 (7 bases). There are 14 residues in the CDR3. Germline lookup yields CDR1 SNHLY and CDR2 FYNNEI. The germline V and J ends were trimmed by 4 bases and 3 bases, with 13 bases remaining between them. The CDR3, as DNA: TGTGCCAGCAGTGTTGCGGGACAGTTCTACGAGCAGTACTTC. This codes for CASSVAGQFYEQYF.

J is TRBJ1-1 and V is TRBV10-1; a possible D gene is TRBD1 (5 bases). This CDR3 region has 15 residues. Trimming shortened V by 3 bases and J by 4 bases, and 15 bases separated the two germline ends. CDR1 and CDR2 from the germline V gene are WNHNN and SYGVQD (reference sequence). The CDR3 loop reads CASSDPRGGSTEAFF. The CDR3 coding sequence is TGCGCCAGCAGTGACCCCCGGGGGGGTAGCACTGAAGCTTTCTTT.